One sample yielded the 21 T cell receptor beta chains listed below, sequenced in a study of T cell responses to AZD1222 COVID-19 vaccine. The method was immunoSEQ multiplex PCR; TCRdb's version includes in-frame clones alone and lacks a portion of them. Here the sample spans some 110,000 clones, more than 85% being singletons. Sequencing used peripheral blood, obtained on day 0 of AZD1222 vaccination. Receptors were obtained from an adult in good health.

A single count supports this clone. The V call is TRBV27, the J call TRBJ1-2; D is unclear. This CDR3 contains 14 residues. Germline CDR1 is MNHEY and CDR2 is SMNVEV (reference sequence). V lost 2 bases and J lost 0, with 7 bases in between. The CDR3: CASSLRPSNYGYTF. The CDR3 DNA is TGTGCCAGCAGTTTACGACCGTCTAACTATGGCTACACCTTC.

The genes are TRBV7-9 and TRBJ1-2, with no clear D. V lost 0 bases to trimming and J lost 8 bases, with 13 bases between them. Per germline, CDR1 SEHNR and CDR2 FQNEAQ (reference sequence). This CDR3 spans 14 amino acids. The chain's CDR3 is CASSLAIYWVGYTF. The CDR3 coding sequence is TGTGCCAGCAGCTTAGCCATCTACTGGGTGGGCTACACCTTC.

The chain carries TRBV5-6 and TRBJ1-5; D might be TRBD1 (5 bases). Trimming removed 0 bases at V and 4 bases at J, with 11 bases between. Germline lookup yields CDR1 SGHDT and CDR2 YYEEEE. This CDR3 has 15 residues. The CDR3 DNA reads TGTGCCAGCAGCTTGGGGGGGTTAAGGAATCAGCCCCAGCATTTT. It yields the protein CASSLGGLRNQPQHF.

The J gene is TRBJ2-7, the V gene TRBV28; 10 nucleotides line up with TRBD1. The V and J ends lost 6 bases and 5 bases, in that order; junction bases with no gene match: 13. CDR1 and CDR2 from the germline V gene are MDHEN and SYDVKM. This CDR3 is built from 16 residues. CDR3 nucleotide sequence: TGTGCCAGCAGCTACCTCGGGCGGGACAGGGGACACGAGCAGTACTTC. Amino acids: CASSYLGRDRGHEQYF.

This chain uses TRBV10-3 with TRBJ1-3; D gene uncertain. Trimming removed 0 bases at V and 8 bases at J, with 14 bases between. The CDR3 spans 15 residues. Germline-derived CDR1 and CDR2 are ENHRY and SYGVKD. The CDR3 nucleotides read TGTGCCATCAGTGAGTCGCGTGACCGCGGGGACACCATATATTTT. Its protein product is CAISESRDRGDTIYF.

In DNA form, the CDR3 reads TGTGCCAGCAGCTCCTCGACTTATGAGCAGTTCTTC. This translates into CASSSSTYEQFF. The V and J genes are TRBV5-5 and TRBJ2-1; unclear D gene. Trimming removed 3 bases at V and 8 bases at J, with 9 bases between. The germline CDR1 and CDR2 sequences are SGHKS and YYEKEE (reference sequence). This CDR3 region has 12 residues.

The CDR3 DNA reads TGTGCCAGCAGCCCCGGGACACTCAAGGGGAACATTCAGTACTTC. This translates into CASSPGTLKGNIQYF. The chain links TRBV3-1 (or the pseudogene TRBV3-2) to TRBJ2-4, with TRBD1 as a possible D gene (6 bases). The CDR3 length is 15 residues. CDR1 and CDR2 (germline): LGHDT, YNNKEL (reference sequence). The V gene lost 4 bases and the J gene lost 7 bases, with 17 bases spanning the gap.

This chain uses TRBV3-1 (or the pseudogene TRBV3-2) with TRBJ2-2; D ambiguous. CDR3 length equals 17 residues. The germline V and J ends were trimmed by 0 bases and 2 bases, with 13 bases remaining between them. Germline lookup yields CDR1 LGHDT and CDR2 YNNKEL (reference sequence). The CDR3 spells CASSQDWNNFNTGELFF. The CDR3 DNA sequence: TGTGCCAGCAGCCAAGATTGGAACAACTTTAACACCGGGGAGCTGTTTTTT.

The CDR3: CSGRGPVSTEAFF. In DNA, the CDR3 is TGCAGCGGCAGGGGGCCCGTGAGCACTGAAGCTTTCTTT. This chain uses TRBV29-1 with TRBJ1-1, with TRBD1 matching 8 bases. The germline gives CDR1 SQVTM, CDR2 ANQGSEA. This CDR3 has 13 residues. Germline trimming cut 7 bases from V and 4 bases from J; bases unmatched to any gene: 8.

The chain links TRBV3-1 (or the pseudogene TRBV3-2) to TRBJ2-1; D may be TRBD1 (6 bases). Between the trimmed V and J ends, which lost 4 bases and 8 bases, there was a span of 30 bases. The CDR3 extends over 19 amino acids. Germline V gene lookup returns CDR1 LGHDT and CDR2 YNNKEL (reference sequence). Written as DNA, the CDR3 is TGTGCCAGCAGCCGAGCCCTACTGAAGGCGCAGCTAGGGGGTCATGAGCAGTTCTTC. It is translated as CASSRALLKAQLGGHEQFF.

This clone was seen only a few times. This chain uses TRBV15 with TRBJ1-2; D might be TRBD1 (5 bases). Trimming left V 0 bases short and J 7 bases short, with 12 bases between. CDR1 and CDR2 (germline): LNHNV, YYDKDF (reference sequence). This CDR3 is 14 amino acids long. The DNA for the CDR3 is TGTGCCACCAGCAGAGATCAGGGAGGGACTGGCTACACCTTC. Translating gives CATSRDQGGTGYTF.

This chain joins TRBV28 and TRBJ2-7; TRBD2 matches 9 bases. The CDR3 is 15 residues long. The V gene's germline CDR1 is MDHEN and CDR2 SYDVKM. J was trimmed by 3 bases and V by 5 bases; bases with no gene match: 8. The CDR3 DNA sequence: TGTGCCAGCAGTCCCCCCATTAGCGGGAGCTACGAGCAGTACTTC. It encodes CASSPPISGSYEQYF.

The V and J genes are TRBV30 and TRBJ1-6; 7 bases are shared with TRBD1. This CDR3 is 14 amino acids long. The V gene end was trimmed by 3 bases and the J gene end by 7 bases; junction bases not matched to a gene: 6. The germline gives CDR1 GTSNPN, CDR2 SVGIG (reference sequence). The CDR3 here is CAWRGDSRNSPLHF. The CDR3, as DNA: TGTGCCTGGAGAGGGGACAGCCGGAATTCACCCCTCCACTTT.

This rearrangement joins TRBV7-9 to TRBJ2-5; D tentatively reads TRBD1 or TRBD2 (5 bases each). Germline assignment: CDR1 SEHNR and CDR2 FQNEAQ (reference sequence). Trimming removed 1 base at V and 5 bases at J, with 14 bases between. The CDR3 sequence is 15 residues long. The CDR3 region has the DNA TGTGCCAGCAGCTTAGTGACGGGGCGCGGGGAGACCCAGTACTTC. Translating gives CASSLVTGRGETQYF.

CDR3 sequence reads: CASSLGGSRRYGYTF. CDR3 DNA sequence: TGTGCCAGCAGCTTAGGAGGGAGTCGGCGCTATGGCTACACCTTC. The chain links TRBV7-8 to TRBJ1-2; D unresolved. The V gene's germline CDR1 is SGHVS and CDR2 FQNEAQ. V lost 1 base and J 4 bases, leaving 13 bases between the germline ends. The CDR3 length is 15 residues. Combining the CDR3 with reference TRBV7-8 and TRBJ1-2 gives the whole variable domain GAGVSQSPRYKVAKRGQDVALRCDPISGHVSLFWYQQALGQGPEFLTYFQNEAQLDKSGLPSDRFFAERPEGSVSTLKIQRTQQEDSAVYLCASSLGGSRRYGYTFGSGTRLTVV.

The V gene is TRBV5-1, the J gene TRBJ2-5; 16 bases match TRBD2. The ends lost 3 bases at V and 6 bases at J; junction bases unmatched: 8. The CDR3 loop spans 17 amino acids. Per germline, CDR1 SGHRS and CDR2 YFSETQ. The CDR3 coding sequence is TGCGCCAGCAGCTCCGGGACTAGCGGGGGGGCGGGCCAGACCCAGTACTTC. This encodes CASSSGTSGGAGQTQYF.

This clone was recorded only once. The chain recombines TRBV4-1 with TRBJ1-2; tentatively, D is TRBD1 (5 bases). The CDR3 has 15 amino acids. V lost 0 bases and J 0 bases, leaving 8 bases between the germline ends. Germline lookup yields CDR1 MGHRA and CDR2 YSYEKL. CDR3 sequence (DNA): TGCGCCAGCAGCCAAGAGCAGGGCCCTAACTATGGCTACACCTTC. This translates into CASSQEQGPNYGYTF.

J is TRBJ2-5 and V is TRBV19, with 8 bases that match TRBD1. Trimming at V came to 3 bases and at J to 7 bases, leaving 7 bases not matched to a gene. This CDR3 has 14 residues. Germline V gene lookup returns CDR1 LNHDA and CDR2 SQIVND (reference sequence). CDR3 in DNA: TGTGCCAGTAGTATCTCTCAGGGGGCAGGGACCCAGTACTTC. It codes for CASSISQGAGTQYF. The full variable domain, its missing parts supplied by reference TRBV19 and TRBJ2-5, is DGGITQSPKYLFRKEGQNVTLSCEQNLNHDAMYWYRQDPGQGLRLIYYSQIVNDFQKGDIAEGYSVSREKKESFPLTVTSAQKNPTAFYLCASSISQGAGTQYFGPGTRLLVL.

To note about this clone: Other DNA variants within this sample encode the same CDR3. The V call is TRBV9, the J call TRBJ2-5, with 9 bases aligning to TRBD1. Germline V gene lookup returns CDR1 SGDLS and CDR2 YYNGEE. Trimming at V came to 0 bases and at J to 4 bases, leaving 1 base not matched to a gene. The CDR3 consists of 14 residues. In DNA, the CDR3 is TGTGCCAGCAGCGTAGAGGGACAGGGAGAGACCCAGTACTTC. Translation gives CASSVEGQGETQYF.

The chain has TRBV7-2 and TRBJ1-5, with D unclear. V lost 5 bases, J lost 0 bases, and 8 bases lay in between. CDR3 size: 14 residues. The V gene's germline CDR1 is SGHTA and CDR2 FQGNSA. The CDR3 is CASSPDGSNQPQHF. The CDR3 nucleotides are TGTGCCAGCAGCCCCGACGGTAGCAATCAGCCCCAGCATTTT.

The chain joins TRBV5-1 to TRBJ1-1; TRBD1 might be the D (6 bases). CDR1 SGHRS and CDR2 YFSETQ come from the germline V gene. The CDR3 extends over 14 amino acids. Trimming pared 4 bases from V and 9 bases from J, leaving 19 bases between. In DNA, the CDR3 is TGCGCCAGCAGCCTTGACAGGACTTTACCCCAAGCTTTCTTT. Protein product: CASSLDRTLPQAFF.